A selection of T cell receptor beta chains follows, all from one sample in a study of blood T cell repertoires in COVID-19. TCRdb keeps only in-frame clones here, not all; method: immunoSEQ multiplex PCR. The sample has 95,000 to 100,000 clones, less than 85% seen once. Sequencing was performed on peripheral blood. The receptor set was obtained from a woman between 70 and 85 years old with active or convalescent COVID-19. CDR3s include the opening cysteine and the closing phenylalanine or tryptophan. The D gene is left open where the match is weak. A row's size may be missing; if present it is once, few, many or a size class.

CDR3aa,CDR3nt,abundance,j_gene,d_gene,v_gene
CASSLAGGNEQFF,TGTGCCAGCAGCTTGGCCGGGGGCAATGAGCAGTTCTTC,once,TRBJ2-1,.,TRBV5-4
CASRDILNTGELFF,TGTGCCAGTCGGGACATCCTAAACACCGGGGAGCTGTTTTTT,once,TRBJ2-2,.,TRBV19
CASCDRVGTGELFF,TGTGCCAGCTGCGACAGGGTAGGCACCGGGGAGCTGTTTTTT,.,TRBJ2-2,TRBD1,TRBV7-8
CASSSSGNNSPLHF,TGCGCCAGCAGCTCCTCAGGGAATAATTCACCCCTCCACTTT,.,TRBJ1-6,.,TRBV5-1
CASYRDRGGGYTF,TGTGCCAGTTACCGGGACAGGGGGGGTGGCTACACCTTC,.,TRBJ1-2,TRBD1,TRBV28
CASSQDHEGQGDTIYF,TGCGCCAGCAGCCAAGACCACGAGGGGCAGGGGGACACCATATATTTT,.,TRBJ1-3,TRBD1,TRBV4-1
CASSLVGGNEQFF,TGTGCCAGCAGCTTGGTAGGGGGCAATGAGCAGTTCTTC,.,TRBJ2-1,.,TRBV11-3
CASRVTGGDGYTF,TGTGCCAGCAGAGTAACAGGGGGCGATGGCTACACCTTC,.,TRBJ1-2,TRBD1,TRBV6-6
CATRFPRASSYNEQFF,TGTGCCACACGATTTCCGAGGGCTAGCAGTTACAATGAGCAGTTCTTC,.,TRBJ2-1,.,TRBV24-1
CASSEGGSGNTIYF,TGTGCCAGCTCGGAAGGGGGATCTGGAAACACCATATATTTT,once,TRBJ1-3,.,TRBV18
CASSQVRTGEAPLHF,TGCGCCAGCAGCCAAGTGCGAACAGGGGAAGCACCCCTCCACTTT,.,TRBJ1-6,TRBD1,TRBV4-3
CASRGQGGGYTF,TGTGCCAGCAGAGGACAGGGCGGTGGCTACACCTTC,.,TRBJ1-2,TRBD1,TRBV6-5
CASSYRQGIGYEQYF,TGTGCCAGTAGTTACCGCCAGGGGATAGGCTACGAGCAGTACTTC,.,TRBJ2-7,.,TRBV19
CASSEQGLKGAGNTIYF,TGTGCCAGCTCAGAGCAGGGGCTTAAGGGAGCTGGAAACACCATATATTTT,.,TRBJ1-3,.,TRBV28
CASSLRLRQETQYF,TGTGCCAGCAGTCTCAGATTAAGACAAGAGACCCAGTACTTC,.,TRBJ2-5,.,TRBV6-5
CASSRGSGKETQYF,TGTGCCAGCAGCCGTGGTTCGGGGAAAGAGACCCAGTACTTC,.,TRBJ2-5,.,TRBV5-6
CASSEGLAAYNEQFF,TGTGCCAGCAGTGAGGGACTAGCGGCCTACAATGAGCAGTTCTTC,.,TRBJ2-1,TRBD2,TRBV6-1
CASSLMGPGQGVFSEAFF,TGTGCCAGCAGCCTCATGGGTCCGGGACAGGGGGTGTTTTCTGAAGCTTTCTTT,.,TRBJ1-1,TRBD1,TRBV7-3
CASSVGGAITGELFF,TGTGCCAGCAGTGTCGGGGGGGCCATTACCGGGGAGCTGTTTTTT,.,TRBJ2-2,TRBD2,TRBV2
CASSLEGRGYGYTF,TGTGCCAGCAGCTTGGAGGGGCGAGGCTATGGCTACACCTTC,.,TRBJ1-2,.,TRBV5-5